These 6 T cell receptor beta chains share one sample of origin, sequenced in a study of T cells after yellow fever vaccination. TCRdb re-called the 5' RACE reads with MiXCR, one entry per CDR3 protein. Found here are 60,000 to 75,000 distinct CDR3 sequences, approximately 6.1% of them singletons; the top ten hold about 40%. Sequenced here: CD8+ T cells sorted from PBMCs, sampled approximately 47 days after the first yellow fever vaccination. These receptors came from a man aged 18 to 30 who received the YFV17D yellow fever vaccine.

This clonotype was counted many times. The chain joins TRBV4-3 to TRBJ2-1; 11 positions agree with TRBD2. V shed 0 bases and J 5 bases; nucleotides not matched to a gene: 12. The CDR3 consists of 19 residues. Germline V gives CDR1 LGHNA, CDR2 YSLEER. CDR3 coding DNA: TGCGCCAGCAGCCAAGATCGACCTAGCGGGGGGCGATGGAACAATGAGCAGTTCTTC. Translated, it gives CASSQDRPSGGRWNNEQFF.

The J gene is TRBJ1-1, the V gene TRBV10-3, with TRBD1 matching over 8 bases. The CDR3 totals 15 residues. Germline CDR1 is ENHRY and CDR2 is SYGVKD. Unmatched junction bases numbered 7, after V lost 2 bases and J lost 5 bases. The CDR3 DNA reads as TGTGCCATCAGTGAGACACAGGGGGTAGGGACTGAAGCTTTCTTT. It specifies CAISETQGVGTEAFF.

The chain uses TRBV25-1 and TRBJ2-1, with D possibly being TRBD2 (5 bases). The length of the CDR3 is 16 residues. Per germline, CDR1 MGHDK and CDR2 SYGVNS. Trimming cost V 1 base and J 4 bases, with 14 bases left between them. The CDR3 here is CASSESARAEYNEQFF. In DNA form, the CDR3 reads TGTGCCAGCAGTGAATCGGCGAGGGCGGAGTACAATGAGCAGTTCTTC.

This clonotype was detected ten times or more. The rearrangement uses TRBV15 and TRBJ1-5; D not resolved. This CDR3 is 14 amino acids long. CDR1 and CDR2 (germline): LNHNV, YYDKDF (reference sequence). Trimming took off 4 bases at V and 7 bases at J, with 14 bases between the two ends. The CDR3 DNA is TGTGCCACCAGCATCCCAGGCGGCGGCCAGCCCCAGCATTTT. This translates into CATSIPGGGQPQHF.

Only a few counts were recorded for this clonotype. This sequence joins TRBV7-2 and TRBJ2-7; D is perhaps TRBD1 (5 bases). The CDR3 consists of 17 residues. The germline gives CDR1 SGHTA, CDR2 FQGNSA. The germline V and J ends were trimmed by 0 bases and 3 bases, with 18 bases remaining between them. The CDR3: CASSLASFNRQNYEQYV. Here the CDR3 DNA reads TGTGCCAGCAGCTTAGCCTCTTTCAACCGACAGAACTACGAGCAGTACGTC.

This clonotype was seen repeatedly, ten times or more. The DNA of the CDR3 is TGCGCCAGCAGCCAAGCTGATAATGAGCAGTTCTTC. Its protein is CASSQADNEQFF. This chain joins TRBV4-3 and TRBJ2-1; D is undetermined. V lost 1 base and J lost 7, with 5 bases in between. Germline V gene lookup returns CDR1 LGHNA and CDR2 YSLEER. This CDR3 is built from 12 residues.